This T cell receptor gamma chain derives from a study of Vδ1+ human thymocytes (dated 2018 in TCRdb). Regarding the research as a whole: As a data resource, the study described the mRNA-level TRG and TRD CDR3 repertoires of highly purified Vdelta1+ thymocytes obtained from young children. The multiplex-based CDR3 amplicon strategy had previously been validated against 5'RACE-based CDR3 amplicon generation methods. Paper-wide results and their limitations: Donors did not cluster by age or sex, so the analyses were not stratified by age or sex. Thymic TRG and TRD repertoires appeared highly polyclonal with Gaussian CDR3 length distributions, unlike oligoclonal peripheral blood repertoires. Because unexpected Vdelta2 sequences could lead to misinterpretation of bulk repertoire data, the authors recommended using highly purified populations and validating at the single-cell level. Many TRG clonotypes were shared between donors (up to roughly 7x10^3), whereas TRD repertoires were essentially private (max roughly 120 shared). Despite high sort purity, around 20% of thymic TRD sequences were Vdelta2 (and few Vdelta3), unlike peripheral blood Vdelta1+ controls.

Thymic samples were depleted of alphabeta T cells, then CD3+ TCRVdelta1+ TCRVdelta2- thymocytes were FACS-sorted. A purity of roughly 96% to 99.6% was achieved for sorted Vdelta1+ thymocytes. The thymic specimens were obtained from roughly 8 paediatric patients who were undergoing corrective cardiac surgery and ranged in age from roughly 5 days to 15 months. Thymic tissue was dispersed, and mononuclear cells were isolated on a Histopaque-1077 density gradient. The staining antibodies were anti-TCRVdelta1 clone TS8.2, anti-TCRVdelta2 clone B6, anti-CD3 clone HIT3a and anti-TCRalphabeta clone IP26. CDR1 is given as EGSNGY and CDR2 as YDSYNSKV, both from the germline V gene. Unmatched junction bases come to 11, with V trimmed by 0 bases and J by 12 bases. Spanning cysteine to phenylalanine, the CDR3 consists of 13 amino acids. Kept here is only the CDR3 DNA, which spans 39 bases and is read in frame from base 1.

RNA was extracted with the RNeasy mini kit and reverse transcribed using Superscript III. CDR3 amplicons were produced by multiplex PCR using pooled V-gene forward primers and a constant-region reverse primer with Illumina adaptor overhangs. After gel purification, the amplicons were indexed with Nextera index primers over approximately 8 extra PCR cycles and then purified using AMPure XP beads. The libraries were sequenced on an Illumina MiSeq using paired-end 250 bp reads, dual indexing and an approximately 20% PhiX spike-in. Turning to the authors' computational methods: Reads were quality checked with FastQC, and TRG read pairs were merged with ea-utils fastq-join. IMGT/HighV-QUEST was used to annotate the sequences, only productive sequences with an unambiguous V-gene assignment were kept, and clonotypes were defined as sequences sharing an identical CDR3 sequence. VDJtools 1.1.1, tcR 2.2.3, Treemap and vegan Shannon diversity in R 3.4.4 were used for downstream analysis. In TCRdb, clones were called once more from the public reads by CATT, and rows of identical DNA were later combined. In this record, the V and J calls reflect TCRdb's handling and not the investigators' own analysis. In this sample the table shows tens of thousands of gamma-chain clones, around 20% of which occur a single time. The ten largest clones add up to under 2% of the sample.

Remarks on this clone: The antigen it binds to is not known. Per-nucleotide qualities are absent, and no much larger clonotype sits a single base away.

The sequence was obtained from a girl less than two years old who had congenital heart surgery. Sample: Vdelta1+ gamma-delta thymocytes from the thymus. The cell subset or site label of this sample denotes: FACS-sorted CD3+ TCRalphabeta- TCRVdelta1+ TCRVdelta2- thymocytes. Rearrangement joined TRGV2 to TRGJ1 or TRGJ2. This receptor carries the CDR3 CATWDGPRRGKLF. The base sequence is TGTGCCACCTGGGACGGGCCTCGGAGGGGGAAACTCTTT.